One and the same sample provided the 9 T cell receptor beta chains below, sequenced in a study of blood T cell repertoires in COVID-19. Assay used: immunoSEQ multiplex PCR; TCRdb lists only in-frame clones, some missing. The sample records about 150,000 clones, around 91% being singletons. Sequences were obtained from peripheral blood. All receptors derive from a woman between 35 and 50 years old with acute or convalescent COVID-19.

The rearrangement joins TRBV9 to TRBJ2-1, with 8 bases that match TRBD2. Germline CDR1 and CDR2: SGDLS and YYNGEE. CDR3 size: 15 residues. V lost 0 bases to trimming and J lost 2 bases; unmatched junction nucleotides: 1. As DNA, the CDR3 is TGTGCCAGCAGCGTAGCGGGGGGGCCCTACAATGAGCAGTTCTTC. This sequence encodes CASSVAGGPYNEQFF.

The chain has TRBV7-3 and TRBJ2-1, with 8 bases identical to TRBD2. Trimming cost V 3 bases and J 7 bases; bases outside gene matches: 11. The CDR3 loop spans 16 amino acids. The germline gives CDR1 SGHTA, CDR2 FQGTGA. CDR3 in DNA: TGTGCCAGCAGCTTCTTTACCAGCGGGAGAAGTAATGAGCAGTTCTTC. This gives the protein CASSFFTSGRSNEQFF.

This chain uses TRBV19 with TRBJ1-2, with TRBD1 matching over 7 bases. After removal of 4 bases from V and 6 bases from J, the junction contained 14 bases not matched to a gene. This CDR3 contains 16 residues. Germline V lookup: CDR1 LNHDA, CDR2 SQIVND (reference sequence). CDR3 region: CASSKTAGGSHNGYTF. Here the CDR3 DNA reads TGTGCCAGTAGTAAGACGGCAGGGGGAAGTCATAATGGCTACACCTTC.

The chain joins TRBV3-1 (or the pseudogene TRBV3-2) to TRBJ2-1, with 7 bases that match TRBD2. Germline values: CDR1 LGHDT, CDR2 YNNKEL (reference sequence). With 6 bases clipped from V and 1 base from J, the junction kept 3 bases outside the gene matches. The CDR3 runs to 14 residues. The CDR3 region has the DNA TGTGCCAGCAGTCAGCGGGAATCCTACAATGAGCAGTTCTTC. Translating it yields CASSQRESYNEQFF.

As concerns this clone: The same CDR3 is also encoded by other DNA sequences in this sample. The chain combines TRBV4-1 with TRBJ2-3; D possibly corresponds to TRBD1 (6 bases). The germline V and J ends were trimmed by 2 bases and 3 bases, with 6 bases remaining between them. The germline CDR1 and CDR2 sequences are MGHRA and YSYEKL. CDR3 length: 13 amino acids. This chain's CDR3 is CASSQQGTDTQYF. CDR3 coding DNA: TGCGCCAGCAGCCAACAGGGGACAGATACGCAGTATTTT.

The chain joins TRBV5-1 to TRBJ1-5; 9 positions agree with TRBD1. The germline gives CDR1 SGHRS, CDR2 YFSETQ. V shed 1 base, J shed 0 bases, and the junction held 26 bases outside the gene matches. The CDR3 totals 24 residues. The chain's CDR3 is CASSLPRWRDREFPRPFSNQPQHF. In nucleotides, the CDR3 is TGCGCCAGCAGCTTGCCTCGTTGGAGGGACAGGGAGTTCCCGCGGCCGTTTAGCAATCAGCCCCAGCATTTT.

With respect to this clone: The identical CDR3 is also encoded by other nucleotide sequences in the sample. V usage is TRBV4-1 and J usage is TRBJ1-5; D not resolved. V lost 0 bases, J lost 7 bases, and 13 bases lay in between. Germline loops: CDR1 MGHRA, CDR2 YSYEKL. The CDR3 spans 15 residues. CDR3: CASSQDWRSGQPQHF. The DNA of the CDR3 is TGCGCCAGCAGCCAAGATTGGCGCAGCGGCCAGCCCCAGCATTTT.

This chain's CDR3 is CASSYSSGSTDTQYF. The CDR3 DNA reads TGTGCCAGCAGTTACTCGAGCGGTAGCACAGATACGCAGTATTTT. This rearrangement joins TRBV6-5 to TRBJ2-3, with a tentative D call TRBD2 (5 bases). CDR1 MNHEY and CDR2 SVGAGI come from the germline V gene. This CDR3 region has 15 residues. The V end was cut by 0 bases, the J end by 0 bases, with 7 bases between.

V and J are TRBV24-1 and TRBJ1-5; D is uncertain. V lost 5 bases and J lost 7, with 8 bases in between. From germline, CDR1 is KGHDR and CDR2 SFDVKD. The CDR3 has 12 residues. CDR3 nucleotides: TGTGCCACCAGTGCCGGGTTGCAGCCCCAGCATTTT. It yields the protein CATSAGLQPQHF.